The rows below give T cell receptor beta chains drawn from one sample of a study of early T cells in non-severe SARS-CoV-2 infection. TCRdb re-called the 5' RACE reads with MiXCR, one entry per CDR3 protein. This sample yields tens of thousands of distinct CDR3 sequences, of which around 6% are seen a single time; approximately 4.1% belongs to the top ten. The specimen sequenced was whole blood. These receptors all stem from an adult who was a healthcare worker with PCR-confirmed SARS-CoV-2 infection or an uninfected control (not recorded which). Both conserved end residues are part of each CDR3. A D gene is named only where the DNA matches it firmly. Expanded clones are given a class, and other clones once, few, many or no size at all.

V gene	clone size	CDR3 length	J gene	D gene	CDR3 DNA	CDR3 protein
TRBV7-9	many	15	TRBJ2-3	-	TGTGCCAGCAGCTCCTGGCCCAAGGAGGTAGATACGCAGTATTTT	CASSSWPKEVDTQYF
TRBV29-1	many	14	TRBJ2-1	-	TGCAGCGTTGGCAGGGGAGGAATGGACAATGAGCAGTTCTTC	CSVGRGGMDNEQFF
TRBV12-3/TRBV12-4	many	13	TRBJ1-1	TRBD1	TGTGCCAGCAGTCCCGACAGGGGGCGGGTAGCTTTCTTT	CASSPDRGRVAFF
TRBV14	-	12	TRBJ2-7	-	TGTGCCAGCAGCCAGACCGTGGGCGAGCAGTACTTC	CASSQTVGEQYF
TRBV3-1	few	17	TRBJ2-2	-	TGTGCCAGCAGCCAAGTCAGGCCGGCATCCTCCACCGGGGAGCTGTTTTTT	CASSQVRPASSTGELFF
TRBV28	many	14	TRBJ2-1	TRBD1	TGTGCCAGCAAAAAACAGGGGGCAGAAAATGAGCAGTTCTTC	CASKKQGAENEQFF
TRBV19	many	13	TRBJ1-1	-	TGTGCCAGTAGTATTCCCGGTAACACTGAAGCTTTCTTT	CASSIPGNTEAFF
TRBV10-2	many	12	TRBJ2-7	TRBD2	TGCGCCACGGGACTAGTGGCCTACGAGCAGTACTTC	CATGLVAYEQYF
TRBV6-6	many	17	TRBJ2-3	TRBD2	TGTGCCAGCAGTCACTTGGGACTAGCGCGAGCTACAGATACGCAGTATTTT	CASSHLGLARATDTQYF
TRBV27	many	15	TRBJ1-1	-	TGTGCCAGCAGTTTATATGGGGTCTTGGGCACTGAAGCTTTCTTT	CASSLYGVLGTEAFF
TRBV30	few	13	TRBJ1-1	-	TGTGCCTGGAGTGTTAATATGGGGGTAGAGGCTTTCTTT	CAWSVNMGVEAFF
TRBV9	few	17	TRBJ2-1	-	TGTGCCAGCAGCCCAACCCTTCTGCCTAGCTCCTACAATGAGCAGTTCTTC	CASSPTLLPSSYNEQFF
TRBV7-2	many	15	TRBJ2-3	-	TGTGCCAGCAGCTTAGTCTCTATCGGGACAGATACGCAGTATTTT	CASSLVSIGTDTQYF
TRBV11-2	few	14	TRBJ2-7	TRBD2	TGTGCCAGTCGTCCTAGCGGGAGGCCCTACGAGCAGTACTTC	CASRPSGRPYEQYF
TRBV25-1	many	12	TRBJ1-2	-	TGTGCCAGCAGCAACAGGGCCCATGGCTACACCTTC	CASSNRAHGYTF
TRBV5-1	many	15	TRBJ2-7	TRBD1	TGCGCCAGCAGCCCGACCGGGACAGGGACCTACGAGCAGTACTTC	CASSPTGTGTYEQYF
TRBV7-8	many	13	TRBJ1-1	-	TGTGCCAGCAGTCAAGGAACCGGCGCTGAAGCTTTCTTT	CASSQGTGAEAFF
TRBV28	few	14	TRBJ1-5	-	TGTGCCAGCAGTTGGGCGGGTGGCAATCAGCCCCAGCATTTT	CASSWAGGNQPQHF
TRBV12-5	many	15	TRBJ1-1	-	TGTGCTAGTGGTTTGGTAAAAGGGGTTGCCCCTGAAGCTTTCTTT	CASGLVKGVAPEAFF
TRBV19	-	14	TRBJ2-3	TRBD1	TGTGCCAGTAGCCCTACAGGGGGCGCAGATACGCAGTATTTT	CASSPTGGADTQYF
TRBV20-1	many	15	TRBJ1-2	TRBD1	TGCAGTGCTCAACCCCCCCACAGGGGGCTATATGGCTACACCTTC	CSAQPPHRGLYGYTF
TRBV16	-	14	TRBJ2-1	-	TGTGCCAGCAGCCCCCTGACCCGAGGGGATGAGCAGTTCTTC	CASSPLTRGDEQFF
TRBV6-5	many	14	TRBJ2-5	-	TGTGCCAGCAGAACCCCAGCGGTTCAAGAGACCCAGTACTTC	CASRTPAVQETQYF